These T cell receptor beta chains were read from a single sample in a study of regulatory T cells in long-lasting Graves disease. TCRdb re-called the multiplex PCR reads through MiXCR, storing one row per CDR3 protein. The sample consists of over 450,000 distinct CDR3 sequences, approximately 12% of them appearing once. These data also formed part of another study, on T cells in Graves' hyperthyroidism and ophthalmopathy.

The material was peripheral blood mononuclear cells (PBMCs), obtained at new diagnosis, from a patient treated with antithyroid drugs. These receptors originate from a woman aged 25 to 45 with Graves disease. The CDR3 runs from the conserved cysteine through the conserved F or W. The order of the fields is CDR3 protein, CDR3 DNA, V gene, clone size, J gene, D gene. A D gene is named only where the DNA matches it firmly. The listing skips clone size in some rows; elsewhere it reads once, few, many or a size class.

CASSELGGSSTDTQYF TGTGCCAGCAGTGAACTAGGGGGTTCTAGCACAGATACGCAGTATTTT TRBV2 many TRBJ2-3 -
CASSEGPGTNSPLHF TGTGCCAGCAGTGAAGGTCCAGGGACCAATTCACCCCTCCACTTT TRBV6-1 many TRBJ1-6 -
CASRALAGDYGYTF TGTGCCAGCAGGGCCCTGGCAGGGGACTATGGCTACACCTTC TRBV2 many TRBJ1-2 -
CASSLALGSPEQFF TGTGCCAGCAGCTTAGCTTTGGGGTCCCCCGAGCAGTTCTTC TRBV7-9 many TRBJ2-1 -
CSARELAGPGFSYNEQFF TGCAGTGCTAGAGAACTAGCGGGACCAGGTTTCTCGTACAATGAGCAGTTCTTC TRBV20-1 - TRBJ2-1 TRBD2
CASSHWSTSGANNEQFF TGTGCCAGCAGCCATTGGTCGACTAGCGGGGCAAACAATGAGCAGTTCTTC TRBV3-1 many TRBJ2-1 TRBD2
CASRPWTLGGEKLFF TGTGCCAGTAGACCCTGGACACTCGGAGGGGAAAAACTGTTTTTT TRBV19 - TRBJ1-4 -
CASSIGWGTEAFF TGTGCCAGTAGTATCGGTTGGGGGACTGAAGCTTTCTTT TRBV19 few TRBJ1-1 -
CSARAQGVNYGYTF TGCAGTGCTAGGGCCCAGGGGGTTAACTATGGCTACACCTTC TRBV20-1 many TRBJ1-2 TRBD1
CSARERGPKNGELFF TGCAGTGCTAGAGAACGCGGGCCTAAGAACGGGGAGCTGTTTTTT TRBV20-1 many TRBJ2-2 -
CASRTSGSLDEQFF TGTGCCAGCAGGACTAGCGGGAGTCTCGATGAGCAGTTCTTC TRBV6-2/TRBV6-3 - TRBJ2-1 TRBD2
CASSLWRESSNEQFF TGTGCCAGCAGCCTGTGGCGGGAGTCTAGCAATGAGCAGTTCTTC TRBV3-1 few TRBJ2-1 TRBD2
CASSPGLGNIFAEQFF TGTGCCAGCAGCCCGGGACTCGGGAACATCTTCGCTGAGCAGTTCTTC TRBV11-3 - TRBJ2-1 -
CAWSVLHPAETRYF TGTGCCTGGAGTGTACTTCACCCGGCGGAGACCCGGTACTTC TRBV30 few TRBJ2-5 -
CASSSPDGVNTDTQYF TGTGCCAGCAGCTCCCCAGACGGGGTAAACACAGATACGCAGTATTTT TRBV11-3 many TRBJ2-3 -
CASSYPESRGYTF TGTGCCAGCAGTTACCCCGAATCCAGGGGCTACACCTTC TRBV6-9 many TRBJ1-2 -
CATSRTGAVGELFF TGTGCCACCAGCCGGACAGGGGCGGTCGGGGAGCTGTTTTTT TRBV24-1 few TRBJ2-2 TRBD1
CASSLAAVHGYTF TGTGCCAGCAGCTTAGCGGCGGTACACGGCTACACCTTC TRBV7-9 many TRBJ1-2 -
CAWSVLGGGNQPQHF TGTGCCTGGAGTGTGCTAGGGGGAGGCAATCAGCCCCAGCATTTT TRBV30 many TRBJ1-5 -
CASTGLSRDEQFF TGTGCCAGTACAGGACTAAGTAGGGATGAGCAGTTCTTC TRBV19 - TRBJ2-1 -
CASSGTSFGSYNEQFF TGTGCCAGCAGCGGGACGAGTTTTGGCTCCTACAATGAGCAGTTCTTC TRBV7-9 few TRBJ2-1 -
CASSTQSKTVDEQYF TGTGCCAGCAGCACCCAAAGTAAGACAGTGGACGAGCAGTACTTC TRBV7-2 many TRBJ2-7 -
CASSSYTDTQYF TGTGCCAGCAGCTCGTACACAGATACGCAGTATTTT TRBV7-2 many TRBJ2-3 -
CASSLSGTGPTEAFF TGTGCCAGCAGTTTATCCGGGACAGGGCCAACTGAAGCTTTCTTT TRBV6-5 many TRBJ1-1 TRBD1
CSLPGPTGELFF TGCAGTCTGCCTGGACCGACCGGGGAGCTGTTTTTT TRBV20-1 few TRBJ2-2 -
CASSGPGQGNQPQHF TGTGCCAGCAGTGGGCCGGGACAGGGCAATCAGCCCCAGCATTTT TRBV12-3/TRBV12-4 - TRBJ1-5 TRBD1
CASSPEGRGEQFF TGTGCCAGCAGCCCCGAGGGCCGCGGTGAGCAGTTCTTC TRBV11-3 many TRBJ2-1 -
CSARDRDSRKQFF TGCAGTGCCCGGGACAGGGATTCTCGTAAGCAGTTCTTC TRBV20-1 many TRBJ2-1 TRBD1
CASKSAEGYTF TGTGCCAGCAAGAGTGCTGAGGGCTACACCTTC TRBV2 many TRBJ1-2 -
CASRSRGPTLQQYF TGTGCCAGCAGATCGCGGGGCCCTACGTTGCAGCAGTACTTC TRBV28 many TRBJ2-7 -
CSVGYGHQPQHF TGCAGCGTTGGGTACGGACACCAGCCCCAGCATTTT TRBV29-1 many TRBJ1-5 -
CASSFGGGNNEQFF TGTGCCAGCAGCTTTGGGGGGGGGAACAATGAGCAGTTCTTC TRBV5-5 many TRBJ2-1 TRBD2
CASTRKWNTEAFF TGTGCCAGCACAAGGAAGTGGAACACTGAAGCTTTCTTT TRBV19 many TRBJ1-1 -
CASRLRGNQPQHF TGTGCCAGCAGGTTGAGGGGCAATCAGCCCCAGCATTTT TRBV12-3/TRBV12-4 many TRBJ1-5 -
CASSLGLAGWNEQFF TGCGCCAGCAGCTTAGGACTAGCGGGGTGGAATGAGCAGTTCTTC TRBV5-1 many TRBJ2-1 TRBD2
CASSYIRLIGDRGYGYTF TGTGCCAGCAGCTACATACGACTTATTGGTGACAGGGGCTATGGCTACACCTTC TRBV7-2 many TRBJ1-2 TRBD1
CASSFRSYNEQFF TGTGCCAGCAGCTTTAGGTCCTACAATGAGCAGTTCTTC TRBV11-3 many TRBJ2-1 -
CASSPTRTEQYF TGTGCCAGCAGTCCTACTAGGACCGAGCAGTACTTC TRBV2 many TRBJ2-7 -
CASRLVRGRFKSDTQYF TGTGCCAGCAGACTCGTCAGGGGGCGCTTTAAGTCGGATACGCAGTATTTT TRBV27 many TRBJ2-3 TRBD1
CASSLGPSTEAFF TGTGCCAGCAGCTTAGGTCCGAGCACTGAAGCTTTCTTT TRBV7-2 many TRBJ1-1 -
CASSSRDRGRSAFF TGTGCCAGCAGTTCCCGGGACAGGGGGCGATCGGCTTTCTTT TRBV12-3/TRBV12-4 - TRBJ1-1 TRBD1
CASGDRDAYEQYF TGTGCCAGTGGCGACAGGGATGCCTACGAGCAGTACTTC TRBV27 few TRBJ2-7 TRBD1
CASSIGRVNEQFF TGTGCCAGTAGTATAGGCAGGGTCAATGAGCAGTTCTTC TRBV19 few TRBJ2-1 -